Listed below are T cell receptor beta chains from one sample, sequenced in a study of cytomegalovirus exposure and HLA in healthy donors. Clones were read by immunoSEQ multiplex PCR, and TCRdb kept only the in-frame ones, dropping some. The table has 100,000 to 150,000 clones, 74% seen once. The source material was PBMCs. These receptor sequences come from a woman aged 45 to 65 in good health and CMV-seropositive. CDR3s include the opening cysteine and the closing phenylalanine or tryptophan. D genes are given only for firm matches. Part of the rows lack a size; the others show once, few, many or a class for expanded clones.

d_call: .
clone_size: once
v_call: TRBV5-6
j_call: TRBJ2-5
cdr3_aa: CASSLVGDETQYF
cdr3_nt: TGTGCCAGCAGCTTGGTAGGGGATGAGACCCAGTACTTC

d_call: .
clone_size: few
v_call: TRBV7-6
j_call: TRBJ2-1
cdr3_aa: CASSLKGVNEQFF
cdr3_nt: TGTGCCAGCAGCTTAAAGGGGGTCAATGAGCAGTTCTTC

d_call: TRBD1
clone_size: few
v_call: TRBV4-1
j_call: TRBJ1-4
cdr3_aa: CASSQVAPQGATNEKLFF
cdr3_nt: TGCGCCAGCAGCCAAGTCGCCCCGCAGGGGGCAACTAATGAAAAACTGTTTTTT

d_call: .
clone_size: .
v_call: TRBV5-6
j_call: TRBJ1-2
cdr3_aa: CASSPGAHHRRGGYPF
cdr3_nt: TGTGCCAGCAGCCCAGGGGCCCATCACCGACGAGGTGGCTACCCCTTC

d_call: .
clone_size: .
v_call: TRBV2
j_call: TRBJ2-6
cdr3_aa: CASGLPGASGANVLTF
cdr3_nt: TGTGCCAGCGGGCTTCCAGGGGCCTCTGGGGCCAACGTCCTGACTTTC

d_call: .
clone_size: .
v_call: TRBV20-1
j_call: TRBJ2-2
cdr3_aa: CSVRGSGELFF
cdr3_nt: TGCAGTGTCCGGGGGTCCGGGGAGCTGTTTTTT

d_call: .
clone_size: .
v_call: TRBV5-6
j_call: TRBJ1-2
cdr3_aa: CASSRRGRGYGYTF
cdr3_nt: TGTGCCAGCAGCCGGCGGGGGCGTGGATATGGCTACACCTTC

d_call: .
clone_size: .
v_call: TRBV9
j_call: TRBJ1-5
cdr3_aa: CASSVGSSNQPQHF
cdr3_nt: TGTGCCAGCAGCGTAGGGAGTAGCAATCAGCCCCAGCATTTT

d_call: TRBD1
clone_size: .
v_call: TRBV5-4
j_call: TRBJ2-4
cdr3_aa: CASSSAGQGRDIQYF
cdr3_nt: TGTGCCAGCAGCTCGGCGGGACAGGGAAGGGACATTCAGTACTTC

d_call: TRBD1
clone_size: few
v_call: TRBV29-1
j_call: TRBJ1-6
cdr3_aa: CSVETGDGSPLHF
cdr3_nt: TGCAGCGTTGAGACAGGGGACGGATCACCCCTCCACTTT

d_call: .
clone_size: .
v_call: TRBV7-2
j_call: TRBJ2-3
cdr3_aa: CASSPTTDTQYF
cdr3_nt: TGTGCCAGCAGCCCTACCACAGATACGCAGTATTTT

d_call: .
clone_size: .
v_call: TRBV5-4
j_call: TRBJ2-1
cdr3_aa: CASSSGQLTWNEQFF
cdr3_nt: TGTGCCAGCAGCTCCGGACAGCTCACGTGGAATGAGCAGTTCTTC

d_call: TRBD1
clone_size: .
v_call: TRBV4-2
j_call: TRBJ2-1
cdr3_aa: CASSQAGGASNEQFF
cdr3_nt: TGTGCCAGCAGCCAAGCAGGGGGCGCTAGCAATGAGCAGTTCTTC

d_call: .
clone_size: once
v_call: TRBV4-2
j_call: TRBJ1-3
cdr3_aa: CASSQDQAISSFLGGNTIYF
cdr3_nt: TGTGCCAGCAGCCAAGATCAAGCGATCTCTTCCTTCCTTGGAGGAAACACCATATATTTT

d_call: .
clone_size: .
v_call: TRBV2
j_call: TRBJ1-1
cdr3_aa: CASFRDGGFSEAFF
cdr3_nt: TGTGCCAGCTTCCGGGACGGAGGGTTCTCTGAAGCTTTCTTT